A single sample is the source of the 4 T cell receptor beta chains below, sequenced in a study of response to subunit inactivated influenza vaccine (dated by TCRdb to 2016 to 2018). Receptor libraries were prepared by RT-PCR. The run used an Illumina HiSeq 2500. The public reads were reprocessed in TCRdb via fastp at Q25 and MiXCR, keeping in-frame beta chains. Each CDR3 protein gets just one entry, which takes the most common genes and DNA from the rows behind it. This sample gives around 570,000 distinct CDR3 sequences in total; over 9% of them show up just once. Jointly, the top ten make up approximately 11% of the sample. The same sample was also used in a study of T cells expressing NK-cell markers. Per the second study: 5'RACE template switching, by which a universal primer site and unique molecular identifiers were added, was used to make TCR beta cDNA libraries.

Source: PBMCs from blood, taken on the day of vaccination. The receptors were sampled from a man aged 50 or older who received an inactivated influenza vaccine. Donor details come from another sample of the same person, matched by shared clones.

This clonotype appeared a few times. The rearrangement joins TRBV9 to TRBJ2-1, with D possibly being TRBD2 (6 bases). Trimming removed 0 bases from V and 8 bases from J, with 6 bases in between. This CDR3 region has 12 residues. Germline V gene data show CDR1 as SGDLS and CDR2 as YYNGEE. The CDR3 loop reads CASSVGEDEQFF. CDR3 nucleotide sequence: TGTGCCAGCAGCGTAGGGGAGGATGAGCAGTTCTTC. Using reference TRBV9 and TRBJ2-1 for the parts outside the CDR3, the full variable domain is DSGVTQTPKHLITATGQRVTLRCSPRSGDLSVYWYQQSLDQGLQFLIQYYNGEERAKGNILERFSAQQFPDLHSELNLSSLELGDSALYFCASSVGEDEQFFGPGTRLTVL.

The table lists this clonotype with many counts. The V gene is TRBV5-1, the J gene TRBJ2-5; D is uncertain. Germline-derived CDR1 and CDR2 are SGHRS and YFSETQ. V lost 3 bases to trimming and J lost 4 bases, with 13 bases between them. This CDR3 has 14 amino acids. In DNA, the CDR3 is TGCGCCAGCAGCTCGAAGCCAATCGGAGAGACCCAGTACTTC. It specifies CASSSKPIGETQYF.

This clonotype was recorded a few times. The CDR3 region is CASSLFMNSPLHF. The CDR3 DNA reads TGTGCCAGCAGTTTATTTATGAATTCACCCCTCCACTTT. V is TRBV27 and J is TRBJ1-6, with D unresolved. The CDR3 loop spans 13 amino acids. Trimming took off 1 base at V and 7 bases at J, with 5 bases between the two ends. Germline CDR1 is MNHEY and CDR2 is SMNVEV (reference sequence).

This clonotype was recorded a few times. CDR3 in DNA: TGCGCCAGCAGCCAGGCTTTCGGGACAGTAACAGATACGCAGTATTTT. It specifies CASSQAFGTVTDTQYF. This sequence joins TRBV4-3 and TRBJ2-3; TRBD1 matches at 7 bases. This CDR3 has 16 residues. Per the germline V gene, CDR1 is LGHNA and CDR2 is YSLEER. Unmatched junction bases numbered 9, after V lost 3 bases and J lost 3 bases.